This TCR beta chain was captured by sequencing in a study of blood T cell repertoires in COVID-19. Study at large: Spain, Italy and the United States supplied samples that represented acute and convalescent COVID-19. The cDNA or gDNA used as material had been derived from T cells, B-cell-depleted T cells, or PBMCs.

V gave up 3 bases and J gave up 1 base, with 15 bases separating them. The CDR3 loop spans 16 amino acids. The germline V gene has CDR1 MDHEN and CDR2 SYDVKM. In the original workflow: Counts of nucleated cells, estimated from reference gene primer amplification, were obtained. Profiled with immunoSEQ multiplex PCR; TCRdb holds only in-frame clones, not every one. That table is the source of V, J and clone size, and D and trimming were worked out from the DNA. Of nearly 200,000 clones in the sample, roughly nine tenths are singletons; the top ten hold approximately 0.75%. The chain links TRBV28 to TRBJ1-1; D ambiguous. The source material was peripheral blood. This TCR came from a woman between 70 and 85 years old with acute or convalescent COVID-19. CDR3 DNA: TGTGCCAGCAGTTTCCGTCGCAGCAGGCCGAACACTGAAGCTTTCTTT. Protein: CASSFRRSRPNTEAFF. The full variable domain, completed using reference TRBV28 and TRBJ1-1, is DVKVTQSSRYLVKRTGEKVFLECVQDMDHENMFWYRQDPGLGLRLIYFSYDVKMKEKGDIPEGYSVSREKKERFSLILESASTNQTSMYLCASSFRRSRPNTEAFFGQGTRLTVV.